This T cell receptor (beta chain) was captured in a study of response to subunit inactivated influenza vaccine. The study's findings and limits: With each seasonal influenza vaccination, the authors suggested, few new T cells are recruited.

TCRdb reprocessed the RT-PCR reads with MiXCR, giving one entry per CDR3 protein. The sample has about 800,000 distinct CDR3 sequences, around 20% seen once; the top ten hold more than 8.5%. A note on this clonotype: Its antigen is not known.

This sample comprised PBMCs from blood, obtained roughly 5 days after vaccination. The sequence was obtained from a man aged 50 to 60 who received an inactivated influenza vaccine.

Here the CDR3 reads CATSTRDPIGSIAKNIQYF. The CDR3 DNA is TGTGCCACCAGCACGCGGGACCCGATCGGTTCAATAGCCAAAAACATTCAGTACTTC. The rearrangement uses TRBV15 and TRBJ2-4, with a possible D match to TRBD2 (6 bases). Trimming left V 4 bases short and J 0 bases short, with 22 bases between. The germline gives CDR1 LNHNV, CDR2 YYDKDF (reference sequence). The CDR3 length is 19 residues.